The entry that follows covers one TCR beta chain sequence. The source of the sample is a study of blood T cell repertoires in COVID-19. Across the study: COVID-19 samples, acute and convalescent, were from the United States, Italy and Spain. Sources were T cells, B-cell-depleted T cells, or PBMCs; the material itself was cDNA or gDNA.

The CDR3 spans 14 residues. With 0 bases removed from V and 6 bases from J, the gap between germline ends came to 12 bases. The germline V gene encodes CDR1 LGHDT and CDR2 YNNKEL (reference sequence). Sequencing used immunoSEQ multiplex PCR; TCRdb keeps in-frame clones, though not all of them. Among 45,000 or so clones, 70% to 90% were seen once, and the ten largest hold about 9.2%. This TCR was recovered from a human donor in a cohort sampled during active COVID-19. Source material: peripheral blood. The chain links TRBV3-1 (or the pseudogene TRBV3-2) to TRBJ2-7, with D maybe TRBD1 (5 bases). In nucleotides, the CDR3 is TGTGCCAGCAGCCAAGAGGGCAGGGCGAGCGAGCAGTACTTC. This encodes CASSQEGRASEQYF.